These 15 T cell receptor beta chains were sequenced from one sample in a study of shared clonotypes between healthy human individuals (dated by TCRdb to 2018 to 2020). Receptors were amplified or captured by the immunoSEQ multiplex PCR assay. TCRdb took this table from immuneACCESS and kept in-frame rearrangements with V and J called. Such tables lack part of the clones; where checked against another copy, unresolved V genes explain under half of the gap, and the rest is unexplained. In all, the sample holds about 2.3 million clones, and 92% of those were seen once. Clones ranked in the top ten supply about 0.41% of the sample. Sequenced material: naive CD4+ T cells from PBMCs. The cell subset or site label of this sample denotes: CD45RA+ positively selected. These receptors were taken from a young man in good health. Some clones in this sample may be carry-over from other donors' samples.

V usage is TRBV7-9 and J usage is TRBJ2-1, with 7 bases aligning to TRBD2. The V segment lost 0 bases and the J segment 0 bases; nucleotides outside the gene matches: 8. Looked up from germline, CDR1 is SEHNR and CDR2 is FQNEAQ (reference sequence). The CDR3 spans 18 residues. The DNA of the CDR3 is TGTGCCAGCAGCTTAGCCCCTAGCGGACTGAGCTCCTACAATGAGCAGTTCTTC. Protein sequence: CASSLAPSGLSSYNEQFF.

The rearrangement uses TRBV30 and TRBJ1-5; D gene unclear. V gave up 0 bases and J gave up 0 bases, with 9 bases separating them. This CDR3 contains 15 residues. Germline V gives CDR1 GTSNPN, CDR2 SVGIG (reference sequence). Here the CDR3 reads CAWSVGRYSNQPQHF. The DNA for the CDR3 is TGTGCCTGGAGTGTAGGGCGGTATAGCAATCAGCCCCAGCATTTT.

On this clone itself: Other DNA variants within this sample encode the same CDR3. V gene TRBV7-9 combines with J gene TRBJ1-5, with D unclear. CDR1 is SEHNR, CDR2 FQNEAQ, per germline (reference sequence). The CDR3 contains 12 residues. The V gene lost 5 bases and the J gene lost 4 bases, with 6 bases spanning the gap. CDR3 amino acids: CASSGSNQPQHF. CDR3 sequence (DNA): TGTGCCAGCAGCGGCAGTAATCAGCCCCAGCATTTT.

In this sample, this clone turned up once. The chain combines TRBV7-8 with TRBJ2-1, with D tentatively TRBD1 (5 bases). V was pared by 5 bases and J by 8 bases, with 16 bases between. This CDR3 region has 14 residues. Germline V lookup: CDR1 SGHVS, CDR2 FQNEAQ. This CDR3 is CASSPQAGAYEQFF. In nucleotides, the CDR3 is TGTGCCAGCAGCCCCCAAGCTGGGGCCTATGAGCAGTTCTTC.

This chain uses TRBV28 with TRBJ1-2, with D unclear. Trimming removed 8 bases from V and 10 bases from J, with 5 bases in between. Germline lookup yields CDR1 MDHEN and CDR2 SYDVKM. This CDR3 contains 8 residues. The CDR3 DNA reads as TGTGCCAGCCCCGCCTACACCTTC. Amino acids: CASPAYTF.

The V gene is TRBV7-3, the J gene TRBJ2-2; D is unresolved. This CDR3 is built from 14 residues. CDR1 is SGHTA, CDR2 FQGTGA, per germline. With 2 bases removed from V and 1 base from J, the gap between germline ends came to 5 bases. In nucleotides, the CDR3 is TGTGCCAGCAGCTTAGTGTGGAACACCGGGGAGCTGTTTTTT. Protein: CASSLVWNTGELFF.

The chain recombines TRBV7-9 with TRBJ2-7; D uncertain. V lost 5 bases, J lost 2 bases, and 13 bases lay in between. The CDR3 runs to 14 residues. The germline V gene encodes CDR1 SEHNR and CDR2 FQNEAQ (reference sequence). CDR3 protein: CASSPLDRTYEQYF. CDR3 DNA sequence: TGTGCCAGCAGCCCCCTAGATCGCACCTACGAGCAGTACTTC. The full variable domain, its missing parts supplied by reference TRBV7-9 and TRBJ2-7, is DTGVSQNPRHKITKRGQNVTFRCDPISEHNRLYWYRQTLGQGPEFLTYFQNEAQLEKSRLLSDRFSAERPKGSFSTLEIQRTEQGDSAMYLCASSPLDRTYEQYFGPGTRLTVT.

This clone was picked up one time. This sequence joins TRBV15 and TRBJ2-1; D not certain. The V and J ends lost 7 bases and 2 bases respectively, with 3 bases between them. CDR1 is LNHNV, CDR2 YYDKDF, per germline (reference sequence). CDR3 length: 11 residues. As DNA, the CDR3 is TGTGCCACCATGGCCTACAATGAGCAGTTCTTC. Encoded protein: CATMAYNEQFF. Full variable domain (rest looked up from reference TRBV15 and TRBJ2-1): DAMVIQNPRYQVTQFGKPVTLSCSQTLNHNVMYWYQQKSSQAPKLLFHYYDKDFNNEADTPDNFQSRRPNTSFCFLDIRSPGLGDTAMYLCATMAYNEQFFGPGTRLTVL.

CDR3: CASSLVVSETQYF. CDR3 DNA sequence: TGTGCCAGCAGCTTAGTAGTCTCCGAGACCCAGTACTTC. The J gene is TRBJ2-5, the V gene TRBV7-2; D unresolved. With 1 base removed from V and 5 bases from J, the gap between germline ends came to 8 bases. The germline V gene encodes CDR1 SGHTA and CDR2 FQGNSA. The CDR3 consists of 13 residues.

The chain uses TRBV5-4 and TRBJ2-5, with a tentative D call TRBD2 (5 bases). From germline, CDR1 is SGHNT and CDR2 YYREEE (reference sequence). This CDR3 comprises 14 residues. V lost 4 bases and J lost 5, with 15 bases in between. This CDR3 is CASSERGGLETQYF. In DNA, the CDR3 is TGTGCCAGCAGCGAACGTGGCGGGCTGGAGACCCAGTACTTC.

This rearrangement joins TRBV19 to TRBJ2-5; weak D call: TRBD1 (7 bases). The germline V gene has CDR1 LNHDA and CDR2 SQIVND (reference sequence). Trimming cost V 4 bases and J 11 bases, with 26 bases left between them. The CDR3 runs 16 residues. CDR3 amino acids: CASSTRRTGPGGSQYF. The DNA for the CDR3 is TGTGCCAGTAGTACCCGACGGACAGGTCCAGGGGGGTCACAGTACTTC.

This chain uses TRBV28 with TRBJ1-5; TRBD1 agrees at 7 bases. With 6 bases clipped from V and 3 bases from J, the junction kept 11 bases outside the gene matches. The CDR3 contains 16 residues. Germline V CDR1 and CDR2: MDHEN, SYDVKM. The CDR3 DNA reads as TGTGCCAGCAGCCGGGACAGAAGAGGCTCCAATCAGCCCCAGCATTTT. It encodes CASSRDRRGSNQPQHF.

This chain connects TRBV7-9 to TRBJ2-1, with 10 bases aligning to TRBD2. Germline V lookup: CDR1 SEHNR, CDR2 FQNEAQ (reference sequence). With 2 bases clipped from V and 6 bases from J, the junction kept 7 bases outside the gene matches. The CDR3 totals 16 residues. The CDR3: CASSLYVIAGGNEQFF. CDR3 DNA sequence: TGTGCCAGCAGCTTATATGTAATAGCGGGAGGCAATGAGCAGTTCTTC.

This clone was picked up one time. This sequence joins TRBV29-1 and TRBJ2-1, with TRBD2 as a possible D gene (6 bases). This CDR3 contains 14 residues. The germline V and J ends were trimmed by 3 bases and 0 bases, with 9 bases remaining between them. Germline assignment: CDR1 SQVTM and CDR2 ANQGSEA. CDR3 DNA: TGCAGCGTTGACCGACTAGGCTCCTACAATGAGCAGTTCTTC. Amino acids: CSVDRLGSYNEQFF.

V is TRBV9 and J is TRBJ1-1; 7 nucleotides align to TRBD1. The CDR3 has 12 amino acids. CDR1 SGDLS and CDR2 YYNGEE come from the germline V gene. V dropped 3 bases and J dropped 6; count of bases not matched to a gene: 2. The CDR3 spells CASSDDRAEAFF. The CDR3 coding sequence is TGTGCCAGCAGCGATGACAGGGCTGAAGCTTTCTTT. The full variable domain, completed using reference TRBV9 and TRBJ1-1, is DSGVTQTPKHLITATGQRVTLRCSPRSGDLSVYWYQQSLDQGLQFLIQYYNGEERAKGNILERFSAQQFPDLHSELNLSSLELGDSALYFCASSDDRAEAFFGQGTRLTVV.